Shown below are 20 T cell receptor beta chains from a single sample sequenced in a study of blood T cell repertoires in COVID-19. Sequenced by immunoSEQ multiplex PCR; TCRdb stores in-frame clones only, minus some. The sample holds around 300,000 clones; 70% to 90% are singletons and the top ten take about 5.7%. The source material was PBMCs or T cells enriched from blood (not recorded which). Receptors originate from a woman between 40 and 55 years old who had recovered from COVID-19.

The chain combines TRBV7-2 with TRBJ1-6; the D is unclear. The CDR3 totals 17 residues. The ends were cut back, 1 base at V and 4 bases at J, with 14 bases in the middle. The germline gives CDR1 SGHTA, CDR2 FQGNSA. The CDR3 region has the DNA TGTGCCAGCAGCTTAGTCGTCAGCCGACTTTATAATTCACCCCTCCACTTT. Its protein is CASSLVVSRLYNSPLHF.

The chain is built from TRBV6-1 and TRBJ2-5; 12 positions match TRBD1. The CDR3 length is 15 residues. Per the germline V gene, CDR1 is MNHNS and CDR2 is SASEGT. The J segment lost 7 bases and the V segment lost 5 bases, leaving 8 bases of the junction unmatched. The CDR3: CASSFEGQGAGTQYF. CDR3 DNA sequence: TGTGCCAGCAGTTTTGAGGGACAGGGGGCAGGGACCCAGTACTTC.

This chain uses TRBV7-3 with TRBJ1-2; weak D call: TRBD1 (6 bases). Germline CDR1 is SGHTA and CDR2 is FQGTGA. Between the trimmed V and J ends, which lost 5 bases and 7 bases, there was a span of 17 bases. The CDR3 totals 14 residues. CDR3 amino acids: CASSQQGATGGYTF. CDR3 DNA sequence: TGTGCCAGCAGCCAACAGGGAGCTACGGGTGGCTACACCTTC. The entire variable domain, with the rest obtained from reference TRBV7-3 and TRBJ1-2, is as follows: GAGVSQTPSNKVTEKGKYVELRCDPISGHTALYWYRQSLGQGPEFLIYFQGTGAADDSGLPNDRFFAVRPEGSVSTLKIQRTERGDSAVYLCASSQQGATGGYTFGSGTRLTVV.

V usage is TRBV4-3 and J usage is TRBJ2-2; 10 bases are a match to TRBD2. Germline CDR1 reads LGHNA; CDR2 reads YSLEER. The junction had 4 bases not matched to a gene; V was cut back by 2 bases and J by 4 bases. This CDR3 comprises 16 residues. This chain's CDR3 is CASSQRSGRGTGELFF. The DNA of the CDR3 is TGCGCCAGCAGCCAAAGGAGCGGGAGGGGCACCGGGGAGCTGTTTTTT.

This rearrangement joins TRBV7-9 to TRBJ2-3; D possibly corresponds to TRBD1 (6 bases). V was shortened by 3 bases and J by 4 bases, with 17 bases between the two germline ends. From germline, CDR1 is SEHNR and CDR2 FQNEAQ (reference sequence). The CDR3 runs 16 residues. The CDR3 reads CASSFYQGSRPDTQYF. The DNA for the CDR3 is TGTGCCAGCAGCTTTTACCAGGGGTCTCGCCCAGATACGCAGTATTTT.

The rearrangement links TRBV27 to TRBJ2-7, with 7 bases matching TRBD2. J gave up 0 bases and V 5 bases, and 13 bases lay outside the gene matches. The germline CDR1 and CDR2 sequences are MNHEY and SMNVEV (reference sequence). This CDR3 contains 17 residues. The CDR3 DNA reads TGTGCCAGCAGTCCCCATCTTGGGCGGGGGAGCTCCTACGAGCAGTACTTC. It codes for CASSPHLGRGSSYEQYF.

The chain carries TRBV28 and TRBJ1-1; D is uncertain. V was cut by 1 base and J by 8 bases, with 8 bases left in between. Per germline, CDR1 MDHEN and CDR2 SYDVKM. CDR3 size: 12 residues. The CDR3, as DNA: TGTGCCAGCAGTTTATTAACACAAGAAGCTTTCTTT. Translation gives CASSLLTQEAFF.

The gene calls are TRBV7-2 and TRBJ1-2; D might be TRBD1 (6 bases). The V gene's germline CDR1 is SGHTA and CDR2 FQGNSA. The CDR3 has 14 residues. Trimming stripped 0 bases from V and 5 bases from J, with 10 bases between. The CDR3: CASSLAGAGYGYTF. The CDR3 DNA reads as TGTGCCAGCAGCTTAGCGGGGGCAGGGTATGGCTACACCTTC.

The J gene is TRBJ1-1, the V gene TRBV4-3, with a weak D call TRBD1 (6 bases). The germline CDR1 and CDR2 sequences are LGHNA and YSLEER. Trimming took 5 bases from V and 1 from J, leaving 14 bases between them. The CDR3 is 15 residues long. The DNA for the CDR3 is TGCGCCAGCAGCATAGCTGACAGGAGGAACACTGAAGCTTTCTTT. Translating it yields CASSIADRRNTEAFF.

The chain joins TRBV5-5 to TRBJ2-7; D is unresolved. V was pared by 4 bases and J by 5 bases, with 13 bases between. CDR1 is SGHKS, CDR2 YYEKEE, per germline (reference sequence). The CDR3 is 13 amino acids. DNA for the CDR3: TGTGCCAGCAGCCCCCTCGGGTTGCACGAGCAGTACTTC. Amino acids: CASSPLGLHEQYF.

The chain employs TRBV29-1 and TRBJ2-3; TRBD2 is a possible D gene (5 bases). The V and J ends lost 7 bases and 3 bases respectively, with 17 bases between them. The CDR3 length is 14 residues. Germline lookup yields CDR1 SQVTM and CDR2 ANQGSEA. CDR3 nucleotides: TGCAGCGCCGCCCACAAGGGAGTGACAGATACGCAGTATTTT. Translated: CSAAHKGVTDTQYF.

The gene calls are TRBV7-3 and TRBJ2-2; 12 bases map to TRBD2. Germline values: CDR1 SGHTA, CDR2 FQGTGA. The CDR3 has 19 amino acids. The trim removed 5 bases at V and 0 bases at J, leaving 10 bases unmatched. The CDR3 coding sequence is TGTGCCAGCAGCCTTAGGGGACTAGCGGGCCTAGCGAACACCGGGGAGCTGTTTTTT. Its protein product is CASSLRGLAGLANTGELFF. The full variable domain, its missing parts supplied by reference TRBV7-3 and TRBJ2-2, is GAGVSQTPSNKVTEKGKYVELRCDPISGHTALYWYRQSLGQGPEFLIYFQGTGAADDSGLPNDRFFAVRPEGSVSTLKIQRTERGDSAVYLCASSLRGLAGLANTGELFFGEGSRLTVL.

This clone was seen once. V usage is TRBV12-3 or TRBV12-4 and J usage is TRBJ2-1; D possibly corresponds to TRBD2 (5 bases). V lost 8 bases and J 7 bases, leaving 12 bases between the germline ends. The CDR3 sequence is 12 residues long. The chain's CDR3 is CASLRRGNEQFF. CDR3 bases: TGTGCCAGCTTGAGGCGAGGGAATGAGCAGTTCTTC.

The chain combines TRBV28 with TRBJ1-5, with no clear D. With 3 bases removed from V and 2 bases from J, the gap between germline ends came to 5 bases. The CDR3 sequence is 13 residues long. CDR1 is MDHEN, CDR2 SYDVKM, per germline. The CDR3 protein is CASSLRRNQPQHF. The DNA for the CDR3 is TGTGCCAGCAGTTTGAGGCGCAATCAGCCCCAGCATTTT.

The CDR3 DNA is TGTGCCAGCAGCTTAAAGTGGGGCTCAGATACGCAGTATTTT. Translation: CASSLKWGSDTQYF. The rearrangement links TRBV7-2 to TRBJ2-3; D may be TRBD1 (5 bases). Deletions cut 2 bases from V and 4 bases from J, with 10 bases between. CDR3 length: 14 amino acids. The V gene's germline CDR1 is SGHTA and CDR2 FQGNSA.

The chain employs TRBV19 and TRBJ1-2; the match to TRBD1 covers 10 bases. The V gene's germline CDR1 is LNHDA and CDR2 SQIVND (reference sequence). V was clipped by 4 bases and J by 4 bases; unmatched bases: 3. CDR3 size: 14 residues. The CDR3 coding sequence is TGTGCCAGTAGTACGGACAGGGGGATCTATGGCTACACCTTC. This translates into CASSTDRGIYGYTF.

The V call is TRBV19, the J call TRBJ2-7; the match to TRBD1 covers 9 bases. Germline V lookup: CDR1 LNHDA, CDR2 SQIVND (reference sequence). The CDR3 is 18 residues long. With V trimmed by 3 bases and J by 1 base, 13 bases remained unmatched. Here the CDR3 reads CASSITPGQGWRSYEQYF. CDR3 coding DNA: TGTGCCAGTAGTATCACTCCGGGACAGGGTTGGAGGTCCTACGAGCAGTACTTC.

This rearrangement joins TRBV28 to TRBJ1-1; 10 nucleotides match TRBD1. This CDR3 has 17 amino acids. Trimming took 0 bases from V and 3 from J; bases not matched to a gene: 7. Germline V gene lookup returns CDR1 MDHEN and CDR2 SYDVKM. CDR3: CASSLWGQGSGHTEAFF. CDR3 DNA sequence: TGTGCCAGCAGTTTATGGGGACAGGGGTCGGGCCACACTGAAGCTTTCTTT.

A single count supports this clone. The V gene is TRBV28, the J gene TRBJ1-1; TRBD1 is a possible D gene (6 bases). The CDR3 spans 15 residues. Germline V gives CDR1 MDHEN, CDR2 SYDVKM. V was clipped by 1 base and J by 2 bases, with 11 bases between them. The CDR3 DNA is TGTGCCAGCAGTTTATCAGGGGCCAGTAACACTGAAGCTTTCTTT. This gives the protein CASSLSGASNTEAFF.

As regards this clone: The same CDR3 can be traced to other DNA sequences in this sample. The chain is built from TRBV7-2 and TRBJ2-7, with D perhaps matching TRBD2 (5 bases). This CDR3 contains 12 residues. The germline V and J ends were trimmed by 1 base and 6 bases, with 7 bases remaining between them. Germline assignment: CDR1 SGHTA and CDR2 FQGNSA. The CDR3 region is CASSLDRGEQYF. CDR3 bases: TGTGCCAGCAGCTTAGACCGGGGCGAGCAGTACTTC.